This TCR beta chain was found in a study of control samples from healthy donors and cancer patients. CDR3 size: 14 residues. V lost 1 base to trimming and J lost 2 bases, with 6 bases between them. CDR1 is LNHNV and CDR2 is YYDKDF in the germline V gene (reference sequence). Assay used: immunoSEQ multiplex PCR; TCRdb lists only in-frame clones, some missing. Of 91,000 or so clones listed, 91% were seen once; the top ten hold roughly 0.92%. The gene calls are TRBV15 and TRBJ1-3, with D perhaps TRBD1 (5 bases). The sequence came from a woman in her thirties in good health. Sequenced: blood. In DNA form, the CDR3 reads TGTGCCACCAGCAGAGGAGGGGCTGGAAACACCATATATTTT. It codes for CATSRGGAGNTIYF.